This T cell receptor beta chain was retrieved from a study of blood T cell repertoires in COVID-19. For the study at large: There were acute and convalescent COVID-19 samples, and they came from the United States, Italy and Spain.

The method was immunoSEQ multiplex PCR; TCRdb's version includes in-frame clones alone and lacks a portion of them. The profile covers under 150,000 clones, with about 88% appearing a single time and less than 8.5% taken by the ten largest. V lost 0 bases, J lost 7 bases, and 10 bases lay in between. This CDR3 is built from 14 residues. Germline V gene sequence: CDR1 ENHRY, CDR2 SYGVKD. The sequence was obtained from a woman in her 70s who had recovered from COVID-19. Sequences were obtained from peripheral blood. The chain is built from TRBV10-3 and TRBJ1-3, with a weak D call TRBD1 (5 bases). The CDR3 nucleotides read TGTGCCATCAGTGAGTCGGATGGGGGGAACACCATATATTTT. Translated: CAISESDGGNTIYF.